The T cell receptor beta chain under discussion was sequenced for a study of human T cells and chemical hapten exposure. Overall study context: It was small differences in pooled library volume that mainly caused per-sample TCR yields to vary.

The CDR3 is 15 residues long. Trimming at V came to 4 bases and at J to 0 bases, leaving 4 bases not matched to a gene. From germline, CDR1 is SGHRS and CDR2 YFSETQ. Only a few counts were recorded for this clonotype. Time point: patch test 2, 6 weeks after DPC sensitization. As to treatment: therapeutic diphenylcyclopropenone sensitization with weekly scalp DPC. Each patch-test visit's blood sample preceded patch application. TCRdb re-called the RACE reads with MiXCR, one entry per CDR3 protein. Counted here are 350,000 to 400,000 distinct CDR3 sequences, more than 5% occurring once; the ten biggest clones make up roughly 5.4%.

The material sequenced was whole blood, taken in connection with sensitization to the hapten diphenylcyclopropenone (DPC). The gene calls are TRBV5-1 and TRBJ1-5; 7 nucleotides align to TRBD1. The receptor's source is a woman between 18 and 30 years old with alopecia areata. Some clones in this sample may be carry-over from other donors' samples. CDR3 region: CASSMGQNSNQPQHF. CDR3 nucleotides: TGCGCCAGCAGCATGGGACAGAATAGCAATCAGCCCCAGCATTTT.